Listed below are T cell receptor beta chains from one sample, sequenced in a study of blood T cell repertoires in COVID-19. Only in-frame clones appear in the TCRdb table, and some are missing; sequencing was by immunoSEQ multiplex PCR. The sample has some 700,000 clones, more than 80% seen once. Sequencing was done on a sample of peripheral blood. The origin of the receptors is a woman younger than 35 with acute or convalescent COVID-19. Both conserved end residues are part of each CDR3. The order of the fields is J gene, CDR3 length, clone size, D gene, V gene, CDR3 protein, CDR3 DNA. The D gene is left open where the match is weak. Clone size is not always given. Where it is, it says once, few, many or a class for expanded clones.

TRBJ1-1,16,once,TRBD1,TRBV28,CASSSVQQGAGTEAFF,TGTGCCAGCAGTTCGGTTCAACAGGGGGCGGGAACTGAAGCTTTCTTT
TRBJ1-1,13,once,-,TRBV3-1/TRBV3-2,CASSPGVSTEAFF,TGTGCCAGCAGCCCGGGGGTAAGCACTGAAGCTTTCTTT
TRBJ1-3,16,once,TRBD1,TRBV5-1,CASSPPGTGAGNTIYF,TGCGCCAGCAGTCCCCCCGGGACAGGCGCCGGAAACACCATATATTTT
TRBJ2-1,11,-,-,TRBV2,CASSYYNEQFF,TGTGCCAGCTCCTACTACAATGAGCAGTTCTTC
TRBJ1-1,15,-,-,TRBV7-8,CASSFRGRQNTEAFF,TGTGCCAGCAGTTTTCGGGGTAGACAGAACACTGAAGCTTTCTTT
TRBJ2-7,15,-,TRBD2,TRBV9,CASSVAAGGPYEQYF,TGTGCCAGCAGCGTAGCAGCGGGGGGCCCTTACGAGCAGTACTTC
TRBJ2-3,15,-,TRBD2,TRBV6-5,CASSYGTSATDTQYF,TGTGCCAGCAGTTATGGGACTAGCGCCACAGATACGCAGTATTTT
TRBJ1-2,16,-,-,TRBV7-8,CASSLAFGGGSYGYTF,TGTGCCAGCAGCTTAGCGTTCGGGGGAGGAAGCTATGGCTACACCTTC
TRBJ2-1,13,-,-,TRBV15,CATSRDPINEQFF,TGTGCCACCAGCAGAGATCCTATTAATGAGCAGTTCTTC
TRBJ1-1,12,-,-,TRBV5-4,CASSLGTVEAFF,TGTGCCAGCAGCTTGGGGACAGTTGAAGCTTTCTTT
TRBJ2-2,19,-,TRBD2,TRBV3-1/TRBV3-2,CASSQDMYSGGDPLGELFF,TGTGCCAGCAGCCAAGACATGTACAGCGGGGGGGATCCGCTTGGGGAGCTGTTTTTT